The clone carrying this TCR beta chain was counted at least ten times. As yet, its antigen is unknown. This specimen comes from a study of T-cell memory formation after mild COVID-19. Overall study findings and caveats: Some clones that responded were present in memory (sampled pre-infection), which suggests cross-reactive memory joined. Clones that contracted clustered mainly in CM and EM if CD4+ and in EMRA if CD8+.

The CDR3 has 14 residues. With 6 bases clipped from V and 7 bases from J, the junction kept 10 bases outside the gene matches. The germline V gene has CDR1 SQVTM and CDR2 ANQGSEA. The TCR alpha and TCR beta cDNA libraries, bearing sample barcodes and UMIs, were generated by 5'RACE using constant-segment primers. Each CDR3 protein is one row after TCRdb ran MiXCR on the 5' RACE reads. The data contain some 15,000 distinct CDR3 sequences, roughly 19% of them singletons. This rearrangement joins TRBV29-1 to TRBJ2-7; TRBD1 matches at 12 bases. Sequenced material: PBMCs or a T cell subset sorted from them (not recorded which). This TCR was sampled from an adult woman who had mild COVID-19 (a few samples of this study predate the infection). Cell type and time point are not known. The CDR3 nucleotides are TGCAGCGTAGCCCCCGGGACAGGGGGCTTAGAGCAGTACTTC. Amino acids: CSVAPGTGGLEQYF.